This T cell receptor (beta chain) was documented in a study of cytomegalovirus exposure and HLA in healthy donors. Turning to this clone: Antigen unknown. One end of the junction does not line up with germline, which may come from a read error.

The CDR3 length is 14 residues. Per the germline V gene, CDR1 is LNHDA and CDR2 is SQIVND (reference sequence). General observations from the study: When a later analysis was performed, an Asian-associated ancestry cluster reportedly had fewer N-insertions than the approximately 680-donor mean. A later analysis associated 15,000 or so TCR beta sequences with HLA alleles at a 0.05 false discovery rate. Prediction of most subjects' HLA-A and HLA-B alleles by TCR beta sequences was reportedly accurate. Presence/absence analyses supposed approximately even sequencing depth among donors.

PCR involved 60 Vbeta and 13 Jbeta primers. Method: immunoSEQ multiplex PCR; TCRdb's copy keeps in-frame clones and lacks some. The sample consists of around 130,000 clones, over 6.5% of them appearing once. The rearrangement links TRBV19 to TRBJ2-7, with D maybe TRBD1 (6 bases). The source is a woman in her forties in good health and CMV-seropositive. Input material: PBMCs. The CDR3 nucleotides are TGTGCCAGTAGCCTAAGGGGGACCTCCCACGAGCAGTACTTC. Its protein product is CASSLRGTSHEQYF.